The 26 T cell receptor beta chains presented below share a single source sample, sequenced in a study of siplizumab effects on memory and regulatory T cells. Libraries were prepared by immunoSEQ multiplex PCR; TCRdb keeps only in-frame clonotypes and omits some of them. The sample comprises more than 85,000 clones, under 95% of which are singletons, and 0.25% to 0.35% rests with the top ten. Sequencing input: CD4+ T cells sorted from blood. All receptors come from a human donor in good health.

The chain uses TRBV30 and TRBJ2-1; a possible D gene is TRBD1 (6 bases). This CDR3 has 13 residues. The germline V gene has CDR1 GTSNPN and CDR2 SVGIG (reference sequence). Trimming removed 1 base at V and 5 bases at J, with 9 bases between. The CDR3 nucleotides read TGTGCCTGGAGTGCCCGGACAGACAATGAGCAGTTCTTC. It is translated as CAWSARTDNEQFF.

This chain joins TRBV20-1 and TRBJ2-3; D remains ambiguous. From germline, CDR1 is DFQATT and CDR2 SNEGSKA (reference sequence). The CDR3 is made up of 11 amino acids. Trimming removed 2 bases at V and 4 bases at J, with 4 bases between. CDR3 nucleotide sequence: TGCAGTGCTAGAAGCTCAGATACGCAGTATTTT. Translated, it gives CSARSSDTQYF.

CDR3 sequence: CASRQGGRETQYF. The CDR3 DNA follows: TGTGCCAGTAGACAGGGAGGCAGGGAGACCCAGTACTTC. The J gene is TRBJ2-5, the V gene TRBV19, with D possibly being TRBD1 or TRBD2 (6 bases each). Trimming stripped 6 bases from V and 5 bases from J, with 13 bases between. The CDR3 length is 13 residues. Per germline, CDR1 LNHDA and CDR2 SQIVND (reference sequence).

This clone was seen a handful of times. The chain joins TRBV7-9 to TRBJ1-1; a possible D gene is TRBD1 (6 bases). The CDR3 is 17 amino acids. The germline CDR1 and CDR2 sequences are SEHNR and FQNEAQ (reference sequence). The ends were cut back, 5 bases at V and 5 bases at J, with 24 bases in the middle. Here the CDR3 reads CASSRLQGSGSGTEAFF. The CDR3 DNA follows: TGTGCCAGCAGCCGATTACAGGGCTCAGGGTCAGGTACTGAAGCTTTCTTT.

The chain recombines TRBV7-9 with TRBJ1-2, with D possibly TRBD1 on 5 matching bases. Germline loops: CDR1 SEHNR, CDR2 FQNEAQ (reference sequence). The V gene lost 2 bases and the J gene lost 7 bases, with 11 bases spanning the gap. The CDR3 length is 13 residues. The CDR3 coding sequence is TGTGCCAGCAGCTTATCGGGGGGTGGTGGCTACACCTTC. Protein: CASSLSGGGGYTF.

This chain joins TRBV5-1 and TRBJ2-3; D might be TRBD1 (6 bases). The V end lost 1 base, the J end lost 3 bases, and 9 bases lay between the germline ends. Germline CDR1 SGHRS, CDR2 YFSETQ. This CDR3 has 14 amino acids. The CDR3 region is CASSLSRGTDTQYF. The DNA of the CDR3 is TGCGCCAGCAGCTTGAGTAGGGGGACAGATACGCAGTATTTT.

J is TRBJ1-1 and V is TRBV27; D perhaps matches TRBD1 (5 bases). Germline CDR1 reads MNHEY; CDR2 reads SMNVEV (reference sequence). The CDR3 covers 14 residues. Between the trimmed V and J ends, which lost 2 bases and 3 bases, there was a span of 10 bases. The CDR3 nucleotides read TGTGCCAGCAGTTTAGTTAGGGGTCACACTGAAGCTTTCTTT. It specifies CASSLVRGHTEAFF.

This clone was recorded a few times. This chain uses TRBV21-1 with TRBJ1-2. TRBV21-1 is flagged as a pseudogene. This CDR3 contains 10 residues. The CDR3 protein is CASSRDGYTF. CDR3 sequence (DNA): TGTGCCAGCAGCAGAGATGGCTACACCTTC.

The chain links TRBV15 to TRBJ1-3; D is ambiguous. The CDR3 length is 12 residues. The germline gives CDR1 LNHNV, CDR2 YYDKDF (reference sequence). The ends were cut back, 0 bases at V and 12 bases at J, with 9 bases in the middle. CDR3 nucleotides: TGTGCCACCAGCAGAGAGGGTCAGCGCATATATTTT. Translation gives CATSREGQRIYF.

The rearrangement links TRBV9 to TRBJ2-2; D possibly corresponds to TRBD1 (6 bases). Per the germline V gene, CDR1 is SGDLS and CDR2 is YYNGEE. Trimming took off 6 bases at V and 4 bases at J, with 13 bases between the two ends. The CDR3 loop spans 14 amino acids. CDR3 in amino acids: CASNDRSGTGELFF. CDR3 nucleotide sequence: TGTGCCAGCAATGACAGGTCCGGCACCGGGGAGCTGTTTTTT.

The DNA for the CDR3 is TGCGCCAGCAGCTTACGGGCAGAGACCCAGTACTTC. Translated, it gives CASSLRAETQYF. The chain links TRBV5-1 to TRBJ2-5; no reliable D call. Per the germline V gene, CDR1 is SGHRS and CDR2 is YFSETQ. The germline V and J ends were trimmed by 2 bases and 4 bases, with 6 bases remaining between them. The CDR3 contains 12 residues.

Only a few counts were recorded for this clone. This same CDR3 is encoded by further DNA sequences in the sample. The chain is built from TRBV9 and TRBJ1-1; D is ambiguous. This CDR3 region has 14 residues. Germline lookup yields CDR1 SGDLS and CDR2 YYNGEE. V lost 0 bases and J lost 3, with 9 bases in between. The CDR3 region is CASSVEGWDTEAFF. CDR3 coding DNA: TGTGCCAGCAGCGTAGAAGGGTGGGACACTGAAGCTTTCTTT.

The V and J genes are TRBV7-2 and TRBJ1-4; D unclear. The CDR3 runs 14 residues. The germline CDR1 and CDR2 sequences are SGHTA and FQGNSA. The V end lost 1 base, the J end lost 8 bases, and 11 bases lay between the germline ends. The CDR3 protein is CASSLDYGREKLFF. Here the CDR3 DNA reads TGTGCCAGCAGCTTAGACTACGGGAGAGAAAAACTGTTTTTT.

CDR3 DNA sequence: TGTGCCAGCAGCAGGGACAGGAGCTCTGGAAACACCATATATTTT. It specifies CASSRDRSSGNTIYF. The rearrangement joins TRBV7-2 to TRBJ1-3; TRBD1 agrees at 8 bases. Germline V gene lookup returns CDR1 SGHTA and CDR2 FQGNSA. V shed 5 bases, J shed 0 bases, and the junction held 3 bases outside the gene matches. This CDR3 has 15 amino acids. The full variable domain, with the rest looked up from reference TRBV7-2 and TRBJ1-3, is GAGVSQSPSNKVTEKGKDVELRCDPISGHTALYWYRQSLGQGLEFLIYFQGNSAPDKSGLPSDRFSAERTGGSVSTLTIQRTQQEDSAVYLCASSRDRSSGNTIYFGEGSWLTVV.

The rearrangement uses TRBV2 and TRBJ2-5; a weak D match, TRBD1 (5 bases). Trimming took off 7 bases at V and 2 bases at J, with 11 bases between the two ends. Germline V gives CDR1 SNHLY, CDR2 FYNNEI. The CDR3 has 13 amino acids. The CDR3 loop reads CASKGVRQETQYF. The CDR3 DNA is TGTGCCAGCAAAGGGGTCAGGCAAGAGACCCAGTACTTC.

CDR3 residues: CASSKGRKGAVAVCVQAFF. The CDR3 nucleotides read TGTGCCAGCAGCAAAGGGAGGAAAGGGGCGGTGGCGGTCTGCGTTCAAGCTTTCTTT. J is TRBJ1-1 and V is TRBV21-1. TRBV21-1 is flagged as a pseudogene. The CDR3 spans 19 residues.

The chain couples TRBV19 to TRBJ2-2; 8 bases agree with TRBD1. The V gene's germline CDR1 is LNHDA and CDR2 SQIVND (reference sequence). The V gene end was trimmed by 5 bases and the J gene end by 7 bases; junction bases not matched to a gene: 6. The CDR3 is made up of 14 amino acids. The CDR3 bases are TGTGCCAGTAGTTCAGGACAGGGACACGGGGAGCTGTTTTTT. Its protein is CASSSGQGHGELFF.

V usage is TRBV4-1 and J usage is TRBJ1-2; 11 bases are a match to TRBD1. The CDR3 is 15 residues long. CDR1 is MGHRA, CDR2 YSYEKL, per germline. V gave up 0 bases and J gave up 6 bases; unmatched junction bases: 3. The DNA of the CDR3 is TGCGCCAGCAGCCAAGATGGACAGGGGGCGGATGGCTACACCTTC. Its protein product is CASSQDGQGADGYTF.

The chain uses TRBV5-1 and TRBJ1-1; weak D call: TRBD1 (5 bases). This CDR3 region has 15 residues. V lost 1 base and J 4 bases, leaving 14 bases between the germline ends. CDR1 SGHRS and CDR2 YFSETQ come from the germline V gene. The chain's CDR3 is CASSLQAGSGTEAFF. In nucleotides, the CDR3 is TGCGCCAGCAGCTTGCAGGCAGGGTCCGGCACTGAAGCTTTCTTT.

The rearrangement uses TRBV6-5 and TRBJ2-2; 7 nucleotides line up with TRBD1. There are 14 residues in the CDR3. J lost 7 bases, V lost 0 bases, and 2 bases had no gene match. The germline V gene encodes CDR1 MNHEY and CDR2 SVGAGI. This CDR3 is CASSYSRGIGELFF. The CDR3 DNA reads TGTGCCAGCAGTTACTCCAGGGGGATCGGGGAGCTGTTTTTT.

The chain couples TRBV19 to TRBJ1-2, with 7 bases identical to TRBD1. This CDR3 comprises 13 residues. Looked up from germline, CDR1 is LNHDA and CDR2 is SQIVND (reference sequence). The V segment lost 4 bases and the J segment 7 bases; nucleotides outside the gene matches: 6. CDR3 loop: CASSTDRVAGYTF. CDR3 DNA: TGTGCCAGTAGTACCGACAGGGTGGCTGGCTACACCTTC.

The rearrangement joins TRBV6-4 to TRBJ2-2; maybe TRBD1 (5 bases). CDR3 size: 13 residues. The germline gives CDR1 MRHNA, CDR2 SNTAGT. Trimming removed 6 bases from V and 6 bases from J, with 11 bases in between. For the CDR3, the DNA is TGTGCCAGCAGCCAGGGCCCCGCCGGGGAGCTGTTTTTT. As protein: CASSQGPAGELFF.

The chain employs TRBV11-3 and TRBJ2-3; 9 bases align to TRBD2. Germline CDR1 SGHNT, CDR2 YENEEA. With V trimmed by 3 bases and J by 4 bases, 11 bases remained unmatched. CDR3 size: 17 residues. The CDR3 is CASSFPKLAGSADTQYF. The CDR3 nucleotides read TGTGCCAGCAGCTTTCCTAAACTAGCGGGTAGCGCAGATACGCAGTATTTT.

This clone was found a few times. The DNA for the CDR3 is TGTGCCAGCAGAGCTAGCCCCGGGGGGCCCCAGCATTTT. It yields the protein CASRASPGGPQHF. This chain connects TRBV2 to TRBJ1-5; D is possibly TRBD1 (5 bases). The CDR3 has 13 residues. V was pared by 6 bases and J by 9 bases, with 15 bases between. The germline CDR1 and CDR2 sequences are SNHLY and FYNNEI.

The rearrangement joins TRBV11-2 to TRBJ2-5; tentative D call: TRBD1 (6 bases). CDR3 length equals 14 residues. V lost 5 bases and J lost 9, with 19 bases in between. Germline V gene sequence: CDR1 SGHAT, CDR2 FQNNGV. CDR3 in DNA: TGTGCCAGCAGCCCCCGACAGGAGGTTTCGGCCCAGTACTTC. It codes for CASSPRQEVSAQYF.

V usage is TRBV9 and J usage is TRBJ1-2; TRBD1 might be the D (6 bases). V was cut by 0 bases and J by 7 bases, with 13 bases left in between. Germline-derived CDR1 and CDR2 are SGDLS and YYNGEE. The CDR3 loop spans 14 amino acids. In DNA, the CDR3 is TGTGCCAGCAGCGTAGATTCCGGGGGCGGTGGCTACACCTTC. It specifies CASSVDSGGGGYTF.